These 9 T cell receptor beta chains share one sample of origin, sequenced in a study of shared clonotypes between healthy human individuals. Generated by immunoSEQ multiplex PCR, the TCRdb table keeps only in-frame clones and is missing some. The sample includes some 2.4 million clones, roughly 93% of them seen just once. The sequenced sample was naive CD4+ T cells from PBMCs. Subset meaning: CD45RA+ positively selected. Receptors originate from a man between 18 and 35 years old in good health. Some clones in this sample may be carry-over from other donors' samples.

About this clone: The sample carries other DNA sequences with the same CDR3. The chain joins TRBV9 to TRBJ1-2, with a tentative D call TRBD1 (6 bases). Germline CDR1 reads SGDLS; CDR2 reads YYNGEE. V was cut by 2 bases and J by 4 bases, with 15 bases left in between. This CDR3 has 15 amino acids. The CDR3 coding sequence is TGTGCCAGCAGCGTGTATGGGGGCGGTGGCTATGGCTACACCTTC. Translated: CASSVYGGGGYGYTF.

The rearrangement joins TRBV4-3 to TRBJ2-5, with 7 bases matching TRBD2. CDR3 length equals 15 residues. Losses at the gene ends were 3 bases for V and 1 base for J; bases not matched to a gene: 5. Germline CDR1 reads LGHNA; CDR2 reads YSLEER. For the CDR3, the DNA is TGCGCCAGCAGCCAGTATACGGGAGGCCAAGAGACCCAGTACTTC. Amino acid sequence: CASSQYTGGQETQYF.

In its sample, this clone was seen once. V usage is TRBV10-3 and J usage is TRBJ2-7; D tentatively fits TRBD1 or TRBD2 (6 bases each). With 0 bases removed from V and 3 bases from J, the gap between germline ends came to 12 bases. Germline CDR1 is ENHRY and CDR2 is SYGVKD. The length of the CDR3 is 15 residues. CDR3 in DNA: TGTGCCATCAGTGAGTCGTCGGGGGCCGTCTACGAGCAGTACTTC. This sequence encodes CAISESSGAVYEQYF.

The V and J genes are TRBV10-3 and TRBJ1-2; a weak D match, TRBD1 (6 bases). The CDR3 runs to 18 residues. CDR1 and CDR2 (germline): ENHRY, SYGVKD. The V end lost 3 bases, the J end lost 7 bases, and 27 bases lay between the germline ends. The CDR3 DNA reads TGTGCCATCAGTGATGGGGATCGGGGGCTTAAGCGGCGGGGTGGCTACACCTTC. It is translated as CAISDGDRGLKRRGGYTF.

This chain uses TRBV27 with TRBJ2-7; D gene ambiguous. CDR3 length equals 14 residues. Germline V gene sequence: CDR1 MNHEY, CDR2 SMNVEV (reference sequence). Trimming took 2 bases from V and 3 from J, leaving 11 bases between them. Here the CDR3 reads CASSLTGRSYEQYF. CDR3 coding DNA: TGTGCCAGCAGTTTAACGGGCAGGAGCTACGAGCAGTACTTC.

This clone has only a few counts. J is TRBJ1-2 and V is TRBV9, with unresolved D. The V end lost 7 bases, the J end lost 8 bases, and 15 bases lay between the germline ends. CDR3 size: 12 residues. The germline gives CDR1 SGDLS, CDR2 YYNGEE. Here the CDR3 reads CASGQSGWGYTF. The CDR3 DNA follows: TGTGCCAGCGGGCAGTCCGGCTGGGGCTACACCTTC. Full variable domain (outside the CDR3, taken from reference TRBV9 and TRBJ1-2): DSGVTQTPKHLITATGQRVTLRCSPRSGDLSVYWYQQSLDQGLQFLIQYYNGEERAKGNILERFSAQQFPDLHSELNLSSLELGDSALYFCASGQSGWGYTFGSGTRLTVV.

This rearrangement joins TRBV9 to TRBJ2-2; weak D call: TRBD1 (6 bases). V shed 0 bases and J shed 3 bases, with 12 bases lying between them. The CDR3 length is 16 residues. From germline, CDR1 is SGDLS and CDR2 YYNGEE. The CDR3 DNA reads TGTGCCAGCAGCGTAGTAGGCAGGGGATACACCGGGGAGCTGTTTTTT. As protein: CASSVVGRGYTGELFF.

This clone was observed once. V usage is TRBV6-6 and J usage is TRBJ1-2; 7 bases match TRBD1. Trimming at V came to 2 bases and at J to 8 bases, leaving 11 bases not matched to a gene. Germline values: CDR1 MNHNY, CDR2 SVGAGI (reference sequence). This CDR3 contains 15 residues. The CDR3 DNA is TGTGCCAGCAGTTACCCGGGACAGCAAAGAAGAGGCTACACCTTC. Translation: CASSYPGQQRRGYTF.

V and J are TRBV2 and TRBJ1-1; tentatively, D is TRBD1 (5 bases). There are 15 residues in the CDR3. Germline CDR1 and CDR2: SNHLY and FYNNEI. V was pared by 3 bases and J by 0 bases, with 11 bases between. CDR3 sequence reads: CASSDQGALNTEAFF. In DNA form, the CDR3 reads TGTGCCAGCAGTGATCAGGGAGCGCTGAACACTGAAGCTTTCTTT.